The clone carrying this T cell receptor beta chain turned up a few times. Antigen unknown. One heparinised draw of blood, averaging about 116 mL, came from each donor. The junction had 18 bases not matched to a gene; V was cut back by 4 bases and J by 4 bases. Germline loops: CDR1 SGHRS, CDR2 YFSETQ. The length of the CDR3 is 18 residues. The data were obtained in a study of beta chain features in type 1 diabetes. Study-wide results and caveats: In every one of the four CD4+ subsets, TCRB CDR3s were moderately but significantly shorter in Type 1 diabetes patients. Here, the possible influence of HLA type (on TCRB rearrangement) remained unresolved.

What was sequenced were expressed TCRB transcripts, since all of the isolated RNA had been reverse transcribed. Data came from immunoSEQ multiplex PCR; TCRdb stores just in-frame clones and leaves some out. The sample comprises around 200,000 clones, roughly an eighth of which are singletons, and 0.6% to 0.8% rests with the top ten. The clonotype was recovered from a young woman in good health. The V and J genes are TRBV5-1 and TRBJ2-3, with 7 bases identical to TRBD1. The material sequenced was central memory CD4+ T cells from blood. CDR3 loop: CASSLKLPGQGGADTQYF. The CDR3 DNA is TGCGCCAGCAGCCTAAAGCTTCCGGGACAAGGGGGCGCAGATACGCAGTATTTT.